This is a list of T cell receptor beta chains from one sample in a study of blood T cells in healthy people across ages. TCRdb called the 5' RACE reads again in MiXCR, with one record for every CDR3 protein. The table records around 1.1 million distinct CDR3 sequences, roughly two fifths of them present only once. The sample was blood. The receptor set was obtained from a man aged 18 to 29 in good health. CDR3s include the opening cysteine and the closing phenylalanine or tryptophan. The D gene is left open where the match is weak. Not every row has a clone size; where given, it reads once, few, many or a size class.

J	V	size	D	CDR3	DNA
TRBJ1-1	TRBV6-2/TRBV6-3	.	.	CATTLGGANTEAFF	TGTGCCACCACCTTGGGGGGCGCGAACACTGAAGCTTTCTTT
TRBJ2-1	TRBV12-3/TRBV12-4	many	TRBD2	CASSLGAGPYNEQFF	TGTGCCAGCAGTTTAGGAGCGGGGCCTTACAATGAGCAGTTCTTC
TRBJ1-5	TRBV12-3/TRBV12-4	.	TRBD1	CASSFIDRGRNQPQHF	TGTGCCAGCAGTTTTATCGACAGGGGGCGAAATCAGCCCCAGCATTTT
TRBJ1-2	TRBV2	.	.	CAGGTNYGYTF	TGTGCGGGGGGAACTAACTATGGCTACACCTTC
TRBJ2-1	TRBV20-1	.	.	CSAREGSWGYKEQFF	TGCAGTGCTAGAGAGGGGTCCTGGGGGTACAAGGAGCAGTTCTTC
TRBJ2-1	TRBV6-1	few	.	CASSRGQEPYNEQFF	TGTGCCAGCTCCCGAGGCCAGGAGCCCTACAATGAGCAGTTCTTC
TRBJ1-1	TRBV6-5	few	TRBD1	CASSYSGDRAMAFF	TGTGCCAGCAGTTACTCGGGAGACAGGGCTATGGCTTTCTTT
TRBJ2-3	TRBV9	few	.	CASSVGRLEPSTDTQYF	TGTGCCAGCAGCGTAGGGAGACTCGAGCCTAGCACAGATACGCAGTATTTT
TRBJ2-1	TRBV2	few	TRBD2	CASPGASGTLNEQFF	TGTGCCAGCCCGGGGGCTAGCGGGACCCTCAATGAGCAGTTCTTC
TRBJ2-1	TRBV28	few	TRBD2	CASSFPPSGGPTSSYNEQFF	TGTGCCAGCAGTTTCCCCCCTAGCGGGGGGCCGACGAGCTCCTACAATGAGCAGTTCTTC
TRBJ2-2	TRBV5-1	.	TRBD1	CASSLQGRSTGELFF	TGCGCCAGCAGCTTACAGGGGCGCAGCACCGGGGAGCTGTTTTTT
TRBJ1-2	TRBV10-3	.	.	CAISESSEYGYTF	TGTGCCATCAGTGAGTCGTCTGAATATGGCTACACCTTC
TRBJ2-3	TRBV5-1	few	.	CASSPEDPHTQYF	TGCGCCAGCAGCCCAGAGGATCCGCATACGCAGTATTTT
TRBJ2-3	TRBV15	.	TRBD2	CATSRVPGLVTDTQYF	TGTGCCACCAGCAGGGTCCCGGGACTAGTGACAGATACGCAGTATTTT
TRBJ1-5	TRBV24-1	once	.	CATSDGGGHDQPQHF	TGTGCCACCAGTGATGGGGGGGGGCACGATCAGCCCCAGCATTTT
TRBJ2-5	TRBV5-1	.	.	CASSSGSMDNEQYF	TGCGCCAGCAGCTCAGGCTCCATGGACAATGAGCAGTACTTC
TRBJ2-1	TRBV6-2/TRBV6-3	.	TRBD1	CASGHRDDRGINEQFF	TGTGCCAGCGGTCATCGGGACGACAGGGGGATCAATGAGCAGTTCTTC
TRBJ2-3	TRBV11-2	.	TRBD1	CASSYLQGRTDTQYF	TGTGCCAGCAGCTATTTACAGGGGAGAACAGATACGCAGTATTTT
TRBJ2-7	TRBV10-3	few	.	CAISMDPSYEQYF	TGTGCCATCAGTATGGACCCTTCCTACGAGCAGTACTTC
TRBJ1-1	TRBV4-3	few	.	CASSQSYRSYGEGKAFF	TGCGCCAGCAGCCAATCTTATCGCTCCTACGGGGAGGGGAAAGCTTTCTTT
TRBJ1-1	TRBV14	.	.	CASSQVGLIGEAFF	TGTGCCAGCAGCCAAGTCGGATTAATCGGTGAAGCTTTCTTT
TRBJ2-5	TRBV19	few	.	CATTPSGEETQYF	TGTGCCACCACACCCTCGGGGGAAGAGACCCAGTACTTC
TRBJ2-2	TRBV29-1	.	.	CSVEGVANTGELFF	TGCAGCGTTGAGGGTGTCGCGAACACCGGGGAGCTGTTTTTT
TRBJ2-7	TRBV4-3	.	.	CASSQEGGEKQYF	TGCGCCAGCAGCCAAGAAGGAGGGGAAAAGCAGTACTTC
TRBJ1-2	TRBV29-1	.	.	CSVDLIMVSHGYTF	TGCAGCGTTGATCTTATCATGGTCTCTCATGGCTACACCTTC
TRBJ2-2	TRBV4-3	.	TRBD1	CASSPDRAATGELFF	TGCGCCAGCAGCCCGGACAGGGCTGCTACCGGGGAGCTGTTTTTT
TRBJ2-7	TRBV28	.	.	CASLLLILSSYEQYF	TGTGCCAGCCTCCTTTTAATACTAAGCTCCTACGAGCAGTACTTC
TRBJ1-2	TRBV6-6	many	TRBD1	CASSYGTGSYGYTF	TGTGCCAGCAGTTATGGGACAGGGAGCTATGGCTACACCTTC
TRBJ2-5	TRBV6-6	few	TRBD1	CASRDRGGQETQYF	TGTGCCAGCCGGGACAGGGGTGGGCAAGAGACCCAGTACTTC
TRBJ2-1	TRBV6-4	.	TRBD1	CASSSRQGPSPGQNEQFF	TGTGCCAGCAGTAGCCGACAGGGCCCAAGTCCGGGACAGAATGAGCAGTTCTTC
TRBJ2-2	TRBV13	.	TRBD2	CASSLQGSGGFDTGELFF	TGTGCCAGCAGCTTACAGGGTAGCGGGGGATTCGACACCGGGGAGCTGTTTTTT
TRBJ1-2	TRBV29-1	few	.	CSAPSTNRVWGGYTF	TGCAGCGCCCCTTCCACGAACAGGGTATGGGGCGGCTACACCTTC
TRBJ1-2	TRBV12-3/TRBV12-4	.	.	CASSFSGVDGYTF	TGTGCCAGCAGCTTCTCAGGGGTAGATGGCTACACCTTC
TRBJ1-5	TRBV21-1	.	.	CASSPCLRYNQPQHF	TGTGCCAGCAGCCCCTGTCTGCGGTACAATCAGCCCCAGCATTTT
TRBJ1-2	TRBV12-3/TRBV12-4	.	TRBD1	CASSLMGTGYGYTF	TGTGCCAGCAGTTTAATGGGGACAGGATATGGCTACACCTTC
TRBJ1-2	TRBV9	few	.	CASSVIGYTF	TGTGCCAGCAGCGTTATAGGCTACACCTTC
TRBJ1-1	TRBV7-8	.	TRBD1	CASSTDRVITEAFF	TGTGCCAGCAGCACCGACAGGGTGATAACTGAAGCTTTCTTT
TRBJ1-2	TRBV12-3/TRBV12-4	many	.	CASSWNYGYTF	TGTGCCAGCAGTTGGAACTATGGCTACACCTTC
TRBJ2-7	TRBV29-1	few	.	CSVVQLAEQYF	TGCAGCGTTGTCCAGTTGGCCGAGCAGTACTTC
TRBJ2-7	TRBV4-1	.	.	CAISQELGASSYNEQYF	TGCGCCATCAGCCAAGAGCTAGGGGCGAGCTCCTACAATGAGCAGTACTTC
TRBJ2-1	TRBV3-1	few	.	CASSPREWGQNEQFF	TGTGCCAGCAGCCCCCGGGAATGGGGACAAAATGAGCAGTTCTTC
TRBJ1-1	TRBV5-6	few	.	CASSLDYSPEAFF	TGTGCCAGCAGCTTGGATTACTCTCCCGAAGCTTTCTTT
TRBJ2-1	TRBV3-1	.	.	CASSQDGAPQSDEQFF	TGTGCCAGCAGCCAAGATGGGGCTCCCCAGAGCGATGAGCAGTTCTTC
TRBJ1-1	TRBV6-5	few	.	CASSYPIPLDSMNTEAFF	TGTGCCAGCAGTTACCCCATACCCTTAGACAGCATGAACACTGAAGCTTTCTTT
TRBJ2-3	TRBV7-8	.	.	CASSLEGGGPSDTQYF	TGTGCCAGCAGCTTAGAGGGGGGGGGGCCCTCAGATACGCAGTATTTT
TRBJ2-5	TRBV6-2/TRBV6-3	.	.	CASSPSRLYQYF	TGTGCCAGCAGTCCTAGCCGACTATACCAGTACTTC
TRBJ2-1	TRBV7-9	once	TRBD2	CASSTTTSGAYNEQFF	TGTGCCAGCAGCACAACGACTAGCGGGGCCTACAATGAGCAGTTCTTC
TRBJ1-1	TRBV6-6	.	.	CATLEGNTEAFF	TGTGCCACCTTGGAGGGGAACACTGAAGCTTTCTTT
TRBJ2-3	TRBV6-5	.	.	CASKKTDTQYF	TGTGCCAGCAAAAAGACAGATACGCAGTATTTT
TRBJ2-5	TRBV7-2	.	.	CASSFRDGPGETQYF	TGTGCCAGCAGCTTTCGGGACGGACCGGGGGAGACCCAGTACTTC
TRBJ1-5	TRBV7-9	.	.	CASSSSGEAGQPQHF	TGTGCCAGCAGTTCATCTGGTGAGGCGGGACAGCCCCAGCATTTT
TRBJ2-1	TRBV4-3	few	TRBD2	CASSQDLGGAGNEQFF	TGCGCCAGCAGCCAAGATCTCGGGGGGGCCGGCAATGAGCAGTTCTTC
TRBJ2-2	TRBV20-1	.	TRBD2	CSASDTGGVGELFF	TGCAGTGCTAGCGACACGGGGGGGGTCGGGGAGCTGTTTTTT
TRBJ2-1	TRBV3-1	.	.	CASSQERLRGSGEQFF	TGTGCCAGCAGCCAAGAAAGGCTGAGAGGGTCCGGTGAGCAGTTCTTC
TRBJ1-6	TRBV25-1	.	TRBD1	CATAAGGSSYNSPLHF	TGTGCCACCGCAGCAGGGGGCAGCTCCTATAATTCACCCCTCCACTTT
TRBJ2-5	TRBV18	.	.	CASSIQEAQYF	TGTGCCAGCTCTATCCAAGAGGCCCAGTACTTC
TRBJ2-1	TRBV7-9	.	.	CASSPGALEQFF	TGTGCCAGCAGCCCAGGGGCTCTTGAGCAGTTCTTC
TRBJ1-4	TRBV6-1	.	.	CASSERGKESEKLFF	TGTGCCAGCAGTGAAAGAGGGAAGGAGAGTGAAAAACTGTTTTTT
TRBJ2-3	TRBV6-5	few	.	CASSSGGLRTDTQYF	TGTGCCAGCAGTTCAGGGGGGCTGCGCACAGATACGCAGTATTTT